These 2 T cell receptor beta chains were sequenced from one sample in a study of cytomegalovirus exposure and HLA in healthy donors. The PCR contained 60 Vbeta and 13 Jbeta primers. Profiling relied on immunoSEQ multiplex PCR, and the TCRdb table lists in-frame clones only, not all of them. The table includes 150,000 to 200,000 clones, around 82% detected once. Sequencing used PBMCs. Receptors were obtained from a woman under 40 in good health and CMV-seropositive.

V gene TRBV7-2 combines with J gene TRBJ1-6, with D maybe TRBD1 (6 bases). V dropped 2 bases and J dropped 6 bases, with 11 bases sitting between them. CDR3 length: 15 residues. In germline, CDR1 is SGHTA, CDR2 FQGNSA. The CDR3 nucleotides read TGTGCCAGCAGCTTACCCGGACAGTTTAATTCACCCCTCCACTTT. Translating gives CASSLPGQFNSPLHF.

The V gene is TRBV9, the J gene TRBJ1-3; D is uncertain. The CDR3 covers 17 residues. Trimming cost V 0 bases and J 0 bases, with 13 bases left between them. Per germline, CDR1 SGDLS and CDR2 YYNGEE. The CDR3 sequence: CASSVASGVLSGNTIYF. As DNA, the CDR3 is TGTGCCAGCAGCGTAGCTTCCGGGGTCCTCTCTGGAAACACCATATATTTT.